This TCR beta chain stems from a study of shared clonotypes between healthy human individuals. The ends lost 9 bases at V and 4 bases at J; junction bases unmatched: 10. CDR1 MNHNY and CDR2 SVGAGI come from the germline V gene (reference sequence). The CDR3 is 14 amino acids. In the naive CD8 group, cells lacked CD45RO and were positively selected for CCR7, so terminally differentiated effector memory CD45RA+ cells were left out. Caucasian adults residing in Nashville, Tennessee made up all the donors. Assay used: immunoSEQ multiplex PCR; TCRdb lists only in-frame clones, some missing. The data hold just over 2,000,000 clones, with about 95% observed a single time.

The genes are TRBV6-6 and TRBJ2-5; 8 bases line up with TRBD1. The TCR sequence derives from a man between 18 and 35 years old in good health. Sample: naive CD8+ T cells sorted from blood. This CDR3 is CASKRAGGRETQYF. CDR3 nucleotides: TGTGCCAGTAAAAGGGCAGGGGGCCGAGAGACCCAGTACTTC.